The source of this TCR beta chain is a study of T cell repertoires in cytomegalovirus infection. The wider study: As its CMV epitopes, the study selected recently identified HLA-C-restricted and well-studied HLA-B-restricted targets. Overall study results and limits: HLA-C-restricted CMV-specific TCR beta clonotypes prevailed in the ex vivo response. Accumulated public TCR beta family frequency recognized individuals carrying CMV together with the relevant HLA.

MiXCR, run by TCRdb on the reads, gives a single entry per CDR3 protein. The table shows about 52,000 distinct CDR3 sequences, with 15% to 20% occurring only once. This clonotype was detected only a few times. Its specificity is unknown. This CDR3 is built from 16 residues. Germline V gene data show CDR1 as SGHAT and CDR2 as FQNNGV. V gave up 4 bases and J gave up 6 bases; unmatched junction bases: 13. The receptor was derived from a human donor in good health (CMV status not recorded). Some clones in this sample may be carry-over from other donors' samples. The sample was CD8+ T cells from cultured PBMCs, taken from culture after CMV antigen stimulation. The gene calls are TRBV11-2 and TRBJ2-3; 7 bases fit TRBD1. This chain's CDR3 is CASSSPPQGNVDTQYF. The CDR3 DNA reads TGTGCCAGCAGCTCCCCCCCACAGGGGAACGTGGATACGCAGTATTTT.